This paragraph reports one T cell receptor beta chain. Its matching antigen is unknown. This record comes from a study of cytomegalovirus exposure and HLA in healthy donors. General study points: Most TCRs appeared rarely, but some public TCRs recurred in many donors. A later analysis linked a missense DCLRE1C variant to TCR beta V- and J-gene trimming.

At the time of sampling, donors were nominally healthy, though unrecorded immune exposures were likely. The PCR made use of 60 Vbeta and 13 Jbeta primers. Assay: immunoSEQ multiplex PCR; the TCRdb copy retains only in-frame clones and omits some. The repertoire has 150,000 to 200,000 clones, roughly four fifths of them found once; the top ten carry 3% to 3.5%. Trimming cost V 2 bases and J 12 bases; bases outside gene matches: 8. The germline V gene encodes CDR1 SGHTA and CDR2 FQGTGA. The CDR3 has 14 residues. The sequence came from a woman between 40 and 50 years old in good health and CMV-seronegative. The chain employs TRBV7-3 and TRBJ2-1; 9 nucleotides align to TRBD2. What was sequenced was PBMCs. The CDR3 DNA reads TGTGCCAGCAGCTTACTAGCGGGGAGAGATGGGCAGTTCTTC. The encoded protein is CASSLLAGRDGQFF.